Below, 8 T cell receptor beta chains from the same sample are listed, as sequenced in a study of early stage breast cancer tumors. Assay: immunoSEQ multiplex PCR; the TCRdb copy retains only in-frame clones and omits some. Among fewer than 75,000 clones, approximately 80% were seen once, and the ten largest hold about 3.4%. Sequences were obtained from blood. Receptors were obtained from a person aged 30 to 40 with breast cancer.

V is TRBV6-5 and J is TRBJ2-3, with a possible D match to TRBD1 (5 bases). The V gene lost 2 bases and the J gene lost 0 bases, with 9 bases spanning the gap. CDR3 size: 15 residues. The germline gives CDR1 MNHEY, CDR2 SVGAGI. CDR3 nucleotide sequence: TGTGCCAGCAGTTACGGACCAGGGAGCACAGATACGCAGTATTTT. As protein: CASSYGPGSTDTQYF.

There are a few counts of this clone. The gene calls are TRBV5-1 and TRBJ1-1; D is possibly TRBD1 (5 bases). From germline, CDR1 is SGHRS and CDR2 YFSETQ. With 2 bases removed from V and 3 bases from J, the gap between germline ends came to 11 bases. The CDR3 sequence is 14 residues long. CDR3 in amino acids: CASSFSGGDTEAFF. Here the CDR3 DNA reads TGCGCCAGCAGCTTCTCTGGGGGGGACACTGAAGCTTTCTTT.

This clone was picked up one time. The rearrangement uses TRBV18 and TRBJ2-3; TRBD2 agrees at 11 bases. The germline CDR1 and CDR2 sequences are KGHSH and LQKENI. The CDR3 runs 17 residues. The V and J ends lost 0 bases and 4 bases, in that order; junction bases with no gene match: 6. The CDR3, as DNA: TGTGCCAGCTCACCACCGGCACTAGCGGGAGCCTCAGATACGCAGTATTTT. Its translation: CASSPPALAGASDTQYF.

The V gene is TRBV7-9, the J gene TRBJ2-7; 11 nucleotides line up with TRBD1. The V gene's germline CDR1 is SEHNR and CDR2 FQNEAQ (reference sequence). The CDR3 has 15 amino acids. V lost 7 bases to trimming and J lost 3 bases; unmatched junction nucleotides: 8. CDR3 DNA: TGTGCCAGCACCTCCTGGGGACAGGGGGACTACGAGCAGTACTTC. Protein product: CASTSWGQGDYEQYF. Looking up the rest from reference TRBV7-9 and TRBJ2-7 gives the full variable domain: DTGVSQNPRHKITKRGQNVTFRCDPISEHNRLYWYRQTLGQGPEFLTYFQNEAQLEKSRLLSDRFSAERPKGSFSTLEIQRTEQGDSAMYLCASTSWGQGDYEQYFGPGTRLTVT.

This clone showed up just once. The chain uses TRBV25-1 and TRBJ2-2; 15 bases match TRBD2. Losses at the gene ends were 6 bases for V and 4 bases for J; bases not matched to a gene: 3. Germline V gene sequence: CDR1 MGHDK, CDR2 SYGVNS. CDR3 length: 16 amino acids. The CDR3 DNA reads TGTGCCAGCAGGGGACTAGCGGGAGGAGGCACCGGGGAGCTGTTTTTT. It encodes CASRGLAGGGTGELFF. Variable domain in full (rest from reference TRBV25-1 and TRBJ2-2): EADIYQTPRYLVIGTGKKITLECSQTMGHDKMYWYQQDPGMELHLIHYSYGVNSTEKGDLSSESTVSRIRTEHFPLTLESARPSHTSQYLCASRGLAGGGTGELFFGEGSRLTVL.

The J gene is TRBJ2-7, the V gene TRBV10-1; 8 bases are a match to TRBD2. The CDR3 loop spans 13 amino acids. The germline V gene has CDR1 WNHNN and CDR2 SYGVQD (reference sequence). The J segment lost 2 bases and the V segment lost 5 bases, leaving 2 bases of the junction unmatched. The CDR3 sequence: CASSSGSTYEQYF. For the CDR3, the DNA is TGCGCCAGCAGTAGCGGGAGTACCTACGAGCAGTACTTC.

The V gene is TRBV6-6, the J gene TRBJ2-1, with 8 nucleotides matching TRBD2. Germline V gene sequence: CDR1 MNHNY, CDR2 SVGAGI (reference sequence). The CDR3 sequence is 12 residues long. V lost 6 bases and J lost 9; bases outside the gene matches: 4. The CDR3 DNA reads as TGTGCCAGCAGGCAGCGGGAGTCTGAGCAGTTCTTC. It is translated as CASRQRESEQFF.

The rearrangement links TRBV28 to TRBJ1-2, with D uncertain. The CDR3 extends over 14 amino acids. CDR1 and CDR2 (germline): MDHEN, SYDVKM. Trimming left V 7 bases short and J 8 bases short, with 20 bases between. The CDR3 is CASTPFSSAGGYTF. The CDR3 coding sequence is TGTGCCAGCACCCCGTTTAGTTCGGCGGGCGGCTACACCTTC.